A single sample is the source of the 32 T cell receptor beta chains below, sequenced in a study of graft-versus-host responses after intestinal transplantation. The method was immunoSEQ multiplex PCR; TCRdb's version includes in-frame clones alone and lacks a portion of them. Among tens of thousands of clones, roughly 92% were seen once, and the ten largest hold 0.3% to 0.35%. These receptors have no known antigen. The sequences come from unstimulated CD4+ T cells sorted from spleen or lymph node cells, collected before intestinal transplant. The receptors come from a human donor who received an intestinal transplant.

The chain has TRBV5-5 and TRBJ2-2, with D tentatively TRBD1 or TRBD2 (6 bases each). The CDR3 has 16 amino acids. Between the trimmed V and J ends, which lost 4 bases and 4 bases, there was a span of 17 bases. Germline lookup yields CDR1 SGHKS and CDR2 YYEKEE (reference sequence). In DNA, the CDR3 is TGTGCCAGCAGCCCCTGGCGGGACACACTCACCGGGGAGCTGTTTTTT. Translating gives CASSPWRDTLTGELFF.

V usage is TRBV28 and J usage is TRBJ2-7; 11 nucleotides align to TRBD2. V gave up 6 bases and J gave up 3 bases; unmatched junction bases: 7. The CDR3 has 15 residues. Per the germline V gene, CDR1 is MDHEN and CDR2 is SYDVKM. The CDR3 DNA is TGTGCCAGCAGCACTGGGACTAGCGGATACTACGAGCAGTACTTC. Its translation is CASSTGTSGYYEQYF.

On this clone: A junction end diverges from the germline sequence, so it may reflect a read error. The genes are TRBV5-1 and TRBJ2-5; 9 bases align to TRBD2. Germline V CDR1 and CDR2: SGHRS, YFSETQ. The CDR3 sequence is 15 residues long. The CDR3 region is CASSPTGTSFETRDF. The CDR3 nucleotides are TGCGCCAGCAGCCCTACCGGGACTAGCTTCGAAACAAGGGACTTC.

This chain links TRBV5-8 with TRBJ1-5; tentatively, D is TRBD1 (5 bases). The V end was cut by 5 bases, the J end by 7 bases, with 22 bases between. The CDR3 loop spans 16 amino acids. Germline V gives CDR1 SGHTS, CDR2 YDEGEE. As DNA, the CDR3 is TGTGCCAGCAGTCCAGAACCGGGGGACCCTATCCAGCCCCAGCATTTT. It is translated as CASSPEPGDPIQPQHF.

A single count supports this clone. The genes are TRBV7-2 and TRBJ2-3; D possibly corresponds to TRBD1 (6 bases). V lost 1 base to trimming and J lost 1 base, with 9 bases between them. The length of the CDR3 is 15 residues. The germline V gene encodes CDR1 SGHTA and CDR2 FQGNSA. CDR3 region: CASSLDAGGTDTQYF. The CDR3 DNA follows: TGTGCCAGCAGCTTAGATGCAGGGGGCACAGATACGCAGTATTTT.

The rearrangement links TRBV5-4 to TRBJ1-2, with D possibly being TRBD1 (5 bases). Trimming cost V 0 bases and J 8 bases, with 14 bases left between them. The CDR3 extends over 14 amino acids. In germline, CDR1 is SGHNT, CDR2 YYREEE (reference sequence). Written as DNA, the CDR3 is TGTGCCAGCAGCTTGGGTCAGGGAGGCGTCGGCTACACCTTC. This gives the protein CASSLGQGGVGYTF.

The CDR3 is CASSYSPPGFKNIQYF. Written as DNA, the CDR3 is TGTGCCAGCAGTTACTCCCCTCCGGGATTTAAAAACATTCAGTACTTC. The chain carries TRBV6-5 and TRBJ2-4, with a tentative D call TRBD2 (5 bases). Germline-derived CDR1 and CDR2 are MNHEY and SVGAGI. The CDR3 is made up of 16 amino acids. Trimming shortened V by 0 bases and J by 4 bases, and 13 bases separated the two germline ends.

The gene calls are TRBV6-1 and TRBJ1-2; D is perhaps TRBD1 (5 bases). CDR1 is MNHNS and CDR2 is SASEGT in the germline V gene. V gave up 6 bases and J gave up 4 bases, with 12 bases separating them. CDR3 length equals 13 residues. CDR3: CASRDFQGYGYTF. Here the CDR3 DNA reads TGTGCCAGCAGGGACTTCCAGGGCTATGGCTACACCTTC.

The chain links TRBV6-5 to TRBJ1-4; 7 nucleotides line up with TRBD1. Per germline, CDR1 MNHEY and CDR2 SVGAGI. This CDR3 contains 15 residues. The junction had 4 bases not matched to a gene; V was cut back by 2 bases and J by 4 bases. In nucleotides, the CDR3 is TGTGCCAGCAGTTACCGGACAGGATTTAATGAAAAACTGTTTTTT. It encodes CASSYRTGFNEKLFF.

This rearrangement joins TRBV19 to TRBJ1-3; 7 nucleotides match TRBD1. From germline, CDR1 is LNHDA and CDR2 SQIVND (reference sequence). The CDR3 consists of 13 residues. Unmatched junction bases numbered 6, after V lost 9 bases and J lost 4 bases. CDR3 amino acids: CARRTGEGNTIYF. The CDR3 DNA is TGTGCCAGGAGAACAGGGGAAGGAAACACCATATATTTT.

The chain is built from TRBV18 and TRBJ2-7, with D uncertain. The germline CDR1 and CDR2 sequences are KGHSH and LQKENI. This CDR3 has 13 residues. Between the trimmed V and J ends, which lost 4 bases and 0 bases, there was a span of 7 bases. In nucleotides, the CDR3 is TGTGCCAGCTCACTTCGGAGCTCCTACGAGCAGTACTTC. Translated, it gives CASSLRSSYEQYF.

This clone was counted a single time. The rearrangement uses TRBV5-4 and TRBJ1-2, with D perhaps matching TRBD1 (6 bases). The V gene lost 4 bases and the J gene lost 4 bases, with 8 bases spanning the gap. Germline V gene data show CDR1 as SGHNT and CDR2 as YYREEE (reference sequence). This CDR3 has 12 residues. CDR3 in amino acids: CASSADSYGYTF. Here the CDR3 DNA reads TGTGCCAGCAGCGCGGACAGCTATGGCTACACCTTC.

The rearrangement joins TRBV7-9 to TRBJ1-2; 7 bases agree with TRBD1. Trimming removed 5 bases from V and 0 bases from J; junction bases left unmatched: 6. This CDR3 spans 15 amino acids. CDR1 and CDR2 from the germline V gene are SEHNR and FQNEAQ (reference sequence). The CDR3 sequence: CASSRQGQTNYGYTF. The CDR3 nucleotides are TGTGCCAGCAGCAGACAGGGACAAACTAACTATGGCTACACCTTC.

The chain has TRBV27 and TRBJ2-2, with 12 bases aligning to TRBD2. Germline-derived CDR1 and CDR2 are MNHEY and SMNVEV (reference sequence). The CDR3 has 15 residues. Trimming cost V 11 bases and J 7 bases; bases outside gene matches: 11. Here the CDR3 DNA reads TGTGCCGGCCCCTCCACTAGCGGGAGGATCGGGGAGCTGTTTTTT. It is translated as CAGPSTSGRIGELFF.

The V call is TRBV25-1, the J call TRBJ2-2; no clear D gene. With 3 bases removed from V and 3 bases from J, the gap between germline ends came to 11 bases. Germline CDR1 MGHDK, CDR2 SYGVNS. The CDR3 consists of 15 residues. The CDR3 nucleotides are TGTGCCAGCAGTGACAAAGCAGCGTACACCGGGGAGCTGTTTTTT. Its protein product is CASSDKAAYTGELFF. Looking up the rest from reference TRBV25-1 and TRBJ2-2 gives the full variable domain: EADIYQTPRYLVIGTGKKITLECSQTMGHDKMYWYQQDPGMELHLIHYSYGVNSTEKGDLSSESTVSRIRTEHFPLTLESARPSHTSQYLCASSDKAAYTGELFFGEGSRLTVL.

With respect to this clone: It is likely a read error, because the conserved phenylalanine at the end of the CDR3 is missing. The rearrangement links TRBV9 to TRBJ2-7; 10 nucleotides align to TRBD1. CDR1 is SGDLS and CDR2 is YYNGEE in the germline V gene. The length of the CDR3 is 15 residues. V was clipped by 9 bases and J by 7 bases; unmatched bases: 16. Here the CDR3 reads CATRTGGIFPSEQYL. The DNA of the CDR3 is TGTGCCACCAGGACAGGGGGAATCTTCCCGAGTGAGCAGTACCTC.

The chain links TRBV6-1 to TRBJ2-1; the match to TRBD2 covers 10 bases. CDR1 MNHNS and CDR2 SASEGT come from the germline V gene. With V trimmed by 1 base and J by 0 bases, 12 bases remained unmatched. The CDR3 runs to 20 residues. The CDR3 region has the DNA TGTGCCAGCAGTGAAGGGCTTGGAGTAGCGGGAGGACGCTCCTACAATGAGCAGTTCTTC. It is translated as CASSEGLGVAGGRSYNEQFF.

The gene calls are TRBV10-3 and TRBJ1-3; 7 bases fit TRBD1. Trimming removed 2 bases from V and 2 bases from J; junction bases left unmatched: 3. Germline V gives CDR1 ENHRY, CDR2 SYGVKD. This CDR3 is 15 amino acids long. CDR3 in amino acids: CAISELQGTGNTIYF. The CDR3 DNA reads TGTGCCATCAGTGAGCTACAGGGGACTGGAAACACCATATATTTT.

The rearrangement links TRBV19 to TRBJ2-7, with D unresolved. This CDR3 region has 15 residues. CDR1 and CDR2 (germline): LNHDA, SQIVND (reference sequence). V was pared by 4 bases and J by 0 bases, with 13 bases between. The CDR3 region has the DNA TGTGCCAGTAGTACCGCCGGGTTCACCTCCTACGAGCAGTACTTC. It codes for CASSTAGFTSYEQYF.

This clone was detected once. The chain has TRBV27 and TRBJ2-1; 9 bases map to TRBD2. Germline trimming cut 7 bases from V and 15 bases from J; bases unmatched to any gene: 16. The CDR3 has 14 residues. Germline V gives CDR1 MNHEY, CDR2 SMNVEV (reference sequence). The CDR3 protein is CASTPMRGSGRLFF. In DNA form, the CDR3 reads TGTGCCAGCACCCCGATGCGGGGTAGCGGGAGACTGTTCTTC.

This chain joins TRBV2 and TRBJ2-7; 7 nucleotides match TRBD1. J was trimmed by 6 bases and V by 5 bases; bases with no gene match: 7. Germline V gives CDR1 SNHLY, CDR2 FYNNEI. The CDR3 is 13 residues long. CDR3 in amino acids: CASSWLAGGEQYF. Written as DNA, the CDR3 is TGTGCCAGCAGTTGGTTAGCAGGGGGCGAGCAGTACTTC.

The chain has TRBV7-3 and TRBJ1-2; D is uncertain. From germline, CDR1 is SGHTA and CDR2 FQGTGA. Between the trimmed V and J ends, which lost 6 bases and 4 bases, there was a span of 12 bases. CDR3 length equals 13 residues. CDR3 bases: TGTGCCAGCAGTTACAACATCGGCTATGGCTACACCTTC. Protein: CASSYNIGYGYTF.

The chain uses TRBV2 and TRBJ2-7, with TRBD1 matching over 7 bases. The germline V gene has CDR1 SNHLY and CDR2 FYNNEI. Trimming cost V 4 bases and J 6 bases; bases outside gene matches: 6. The CDR3 is 13 residues long. DNA of the CDR3: TGTGCCAGCAGTGCAGGGGGAACTCGCGAGCAGTACTTC. It yields the protein CASSAGGTREQYF.

CDR3 sequence (DNA): TGTGCCAGCAGCTTATACACCACAGGGAGATCCTCCTACAATGAGCAGTTCTTC. It encodes CASSLYTTGRSSYNEQFF. This sequence joins TRBV7-3 and TRBJ2-1, with D perhaps matching TRBD1 (6 bases). The length of the CDR3 is 18 residues. V lost 2 bases, J lost 0 bases, and 17 bases lay in between. Germline V gives CDR1 SGHTA, CDR2 FQGTGA.

The CDR3 loop is CASSLRAGNGNTIYF. In DNA, the CDR3 is TGTGCCAGCAGCTTACGAGCGGGAAACGGAAACACCATATATTTT. This sequence joins TRBV7-9 and TRBJ1-3; D is unresolved. Germline CDR1 is SEHNR and CDR2 is FQNEAQ (reference sequence). The length of the CDR3 is 15 residues. Trimming shortened V by 2 bases and J by 4 bases, and 12 bases separated the two germline ends.

The chain combines TRBV4-1 with TRBJ2-5, with D uncertain. The V gene's germline CDR1 is MGHRA and CDR2 YSYEKL. The CDR3 consists of 13 residues. The germline V and J ends were trimmed by 2 bases and 5 bases, with 9 bases remaining between them. This CDR3 reads CASSQLYGETQYF. CDR3 in DNA: TGCGCCAGCAGCCAACTCTATGGTGAGACCCAGTACTTC.

CDR3 region: CASSGTGRSYGYTF. As DNA, the CDR3 is TGTGCCAGTAGCGGGACAGGGCGATCCTATGGCTACACCTTC. This rearrangement joins TRBV19 to TRBJ1-2; TRBD1 matches 9 bases. There are 14 residues in the CDR3. V shed 6 bases, J shed 4 bases, and the junction held 6 bases outside the gene matches. Germline V gives CDR1 LNHDA, CDR2 SQIVND (reference sequence).

The chain is built from TRBV6-1 and TRBJ1-6, with D tentatively TRBD1 (5 bases). Germline V gene sequence: CDR1 MNHNS, CDR2 SASEGT. V was pared by 1 base and J by 5 bases, with 9 bases between. This CDR3 is 15 amino acids long. The CDR3 DNA reads TGTGCCAGCAGTGAAGGCGACAGCGATAATTCACCCCTCCACTTT. This gives the protein CASSEGDSDNSPLHF.

V is TRBV21-1 and J is TRBJ1-1; TRBD1 is taken as the D call from the table, unchecked against the DNA. TRBV21-1 is a pseudogene locus. The CDR3 extends over 14 amino acids. In DNA form, the CDR3 reads TGTGCCAGCAGCAAAGTGGCAGGGCCCGAAGAAGCTTTCTTT. Its protein is CASSKVAGPEEAFF.

This clone was counted a single time. V gene TRBV9 combines with J gene TRBJ2-1, with 7 bases lining up with TRBD1. Germline V gives CDR1 SGDLS, CDR2 YYNGEE. The V segment lost 2 bases and the J segment 12 bases; nucleotides outside the gene matches: 5. The CDR3 spans 12 residues. The CDR3 DNA sequence: TGTGCCAGCAGCGTCACAGGGGAAGGGCAGTTCTTC. Translated: CASSVTGEGQFF.

The rearrangement uses TRBV5-1 and TRBJ2-7, with 11 positions matching TRBD1. The CDR3 runs 17 residues. CDR1 and CDR2 (germline): SGHRS, YFSETQ. The trim removed 4 bases at V and 5 bases at J, leaving 14 bases unmatched. This CDR3 is CASSQLPRGTGGDEQYF. The CDR3 DNA is TGCGCCAGCAGCCAGTTACCCCGTGGGACAGGGGGGGACGAGCAGTACTTC.

The chain has TRBV5-1 and TRBJ2-7, with 9 bases lining up with TRBD1. The germline gives CDR1 SGHRS, CDR2 YFSETQ. V shed 4 bases and J 5 bases; nucleotides not matched to a gene: 10. The CDR3 spans 15 residues. CDR3 sequence reads: CASSRSGQGTDEQYF. Written as DNA, the CDR3 is TGCGCCAGCAGCCGCTCCGGACAGGGGACCGACGAGCAGTACTTC.